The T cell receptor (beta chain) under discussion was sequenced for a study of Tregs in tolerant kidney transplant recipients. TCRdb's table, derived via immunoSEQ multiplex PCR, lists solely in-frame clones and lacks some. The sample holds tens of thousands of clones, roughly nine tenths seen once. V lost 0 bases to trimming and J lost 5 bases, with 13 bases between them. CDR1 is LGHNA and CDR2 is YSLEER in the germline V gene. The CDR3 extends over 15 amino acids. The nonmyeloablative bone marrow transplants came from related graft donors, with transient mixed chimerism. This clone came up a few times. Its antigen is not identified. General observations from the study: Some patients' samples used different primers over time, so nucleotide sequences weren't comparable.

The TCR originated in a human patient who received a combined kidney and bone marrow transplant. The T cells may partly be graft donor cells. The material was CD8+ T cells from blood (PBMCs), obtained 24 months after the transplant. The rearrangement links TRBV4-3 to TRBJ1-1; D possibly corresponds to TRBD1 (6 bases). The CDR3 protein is CASSQESGAWTEAFF. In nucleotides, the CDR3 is TGCGCCAGCAGCCAAGAGTCAGGGGCCTGGACTGAAGCTTTCTTT.